The 10 T cell receptor beta chains in this list originate from one sample, sequenced in a study of blood T cell repertoires in COVID-19. Sequencing used immunoSEQ multiplex PCR; TCRdb keeps in-frame clones, though not all of them. The repertoire consists of more than 50,000 clones, with around 86% occurring once and the leading ten covering roughly 13%. Sample: peripheral blood. These receptors all stem from a human donor in a cohort sampled during active COVID-19.

This clone has only one observation. The chain has TRBV7-6 and TRBJ2-2; D call uncertain. The germline CDR1 and CDR2 sequences are SGHVS and FNYEAQ. Trimming cost V 4 bases and J 3 bases, with 15 bases left between them. The CDR3 length is 16 residues. CDR3 nucleotide sequence: TGTGCCAGCAGCTCTTTCGTGAGCACCGACACCGGGGAGCTGTTTTTT. Its protein is CASSSFVSTDTGELFF.

This clone was seen a few times. At one boundary the junction diverges from the germline segment, which might be a read error. V gene TRBV5-8 combines with J gene TRBJ2-5; perhaps TRBD2 as D (5 bases). The CDR3 runs to 12 residues. The germline gives CDR1 SGHTS, CDR2 YDEGEE. The CDR3 region is CASSLALANFHF. DNA of the CDR3: TGTGCCAGCAGCTTGGCCCTAGCAAACTTTCACTTC. Filled out from reference TRBV5-8 and TRBJ2-5, the complete variable domain reads EAGVTQSPTHLIKTRGQQATLRCSPISGHTSVYWYQQALGLGLQFLLWYDEGEERNRGNFPPRFSGRQFPNYSSELNVNALELEDSALYLCASSLALANFHFGPGTRLLVL.

As concerns this clone: Other DNA sequences in this sample translate to the same CDR3. The V and J genes are TRBV3-1 (or the pseudogene TRBV3-2) and TRBJ1-1, with TRBD1 as a possible D gene (5 bases). Germline V gives CDR1 LGHDT, CDR2 YNNKEL (reference sequence). The CDR3 runs 13 residues. V was clipped by 6 bases and J by 2 bases, with 10 bases between them. This CDR3 reads CASRFRGNTEAFF. CDR3 nucleotide sequence: TGTGCCAGCAGATTTAGGGGAAACACTGAAGCTTTCTTT.

This chain connects TRBV18 to TRBJ1-3; TRBD1 matches at 8 bases. This CDR3 region has 15 residues. V trimming: 5 bases; J trimming: 0 bases; junction bases outside the gene matches: 3. Germline V gene lookup returns CDR1 KGHSH and CDR2 LQKENI. The CDR3 nucleotides read TGTGCCAGCTCAACCGGACAGGGCTCTGGAAACACCATATATTTT. It specifies CASSTGQGSGNTIYF.

This clone was detected only once. The V and J genes are TRBV28 and TRBJ2-5; perhaps TRBD1 as D (6 bases). From germline, CDR1 is MDHEN and CDR2 SYDVKM. V gave up 5 bases and J gave up 1 base, with 14 bases separating them. The CDR3 contains 15 residues. CDR3 in amino acids: CASSAPGDGQETQYF. For the CDR3, the DNA is TGTGCCAGCAGTGCCCCAGGGGACGGCCAAGAGACCCAGTACTTC.

The chain recombines TRBV1 with TRBJ1-6; TRBD1 is the table's D call and was not checked against the DNA. TRBV1 is a known pseudogene. This CDR3 has 16 residues. CDR3 sequence reads: CTSSPGQPGWNSPLHF. CDR3 DNA sequence: TGCACCAGCAGCCCGGGACAGCCAGGGTGGAATTCACCCCTCCACTTT.

A single count supports this clone. The chain's CDR3 is CSVEEARETQYF. CDR3 DNA sequence: TGCAGCGTTGAGGAGGCCCGAGAGACCCAGTACTTC. V usage is TRBV29-1 and J usage is TRBJ2-5; a weak D match, TRBD2 (5 bases). Trimming took off 3 bases at V and 4 bases at J, with 9 bases between the two ends. The CDR3 contains 12 residues. Germline CDR1 is SQVTM and CDR2 is ANQGSEA.

The rearrangement joins TRBV7-8 to TRBJ1-2; no definite D call. This CDR3 has 14 amino acids. Germline V CDR1 and CDR2: SGHVS, FQNEAQ. The V end was cut by 7 bases, the J end by 6 bases, with 18 bases between. The CDR3 DNA reads TGTGCCAGCACCCCAAGCGGGTCTACTCATGGCTACACCTTC. It translates to CASTPSGSTHGYTF.

The chain is built from TRBV27 and TRBJ1-3, with 7 positions matching TRBD1. CDR3 length equals 14 residues. Germline V gene lookup returns CDR1 MNHEY and CDR2 SMNVEV (reference sequence). V was pared by 6 bases and J by 0 bases, with 2 bases of the junction left unmatched. The CDR3: CASRTGPSGNTIYF. In nucleotides, the CDR3 is TGTGCCAGCAGGACAGGGCCCTCTGGAAACACCATATATTTT.

This clone was recorded only once. The chain has TRBV7-6 and TRBJ1-3; the match to TRBD1 covers 11 bases. The ends lost 5 bases at V and 4 bases at J; junction bases unmatched: 7. Germline V gene sequence: CDR1 SGHVS, CDR2 FNYEAQ. The CDR3 totals 16 residues. The CDR3 DNA reads TGTGCCAGCAGCAAGGGGACAGGGGGGGTAGGAAACACCATATATTTT. This translates into CASSKGTGGVGNTIYF.